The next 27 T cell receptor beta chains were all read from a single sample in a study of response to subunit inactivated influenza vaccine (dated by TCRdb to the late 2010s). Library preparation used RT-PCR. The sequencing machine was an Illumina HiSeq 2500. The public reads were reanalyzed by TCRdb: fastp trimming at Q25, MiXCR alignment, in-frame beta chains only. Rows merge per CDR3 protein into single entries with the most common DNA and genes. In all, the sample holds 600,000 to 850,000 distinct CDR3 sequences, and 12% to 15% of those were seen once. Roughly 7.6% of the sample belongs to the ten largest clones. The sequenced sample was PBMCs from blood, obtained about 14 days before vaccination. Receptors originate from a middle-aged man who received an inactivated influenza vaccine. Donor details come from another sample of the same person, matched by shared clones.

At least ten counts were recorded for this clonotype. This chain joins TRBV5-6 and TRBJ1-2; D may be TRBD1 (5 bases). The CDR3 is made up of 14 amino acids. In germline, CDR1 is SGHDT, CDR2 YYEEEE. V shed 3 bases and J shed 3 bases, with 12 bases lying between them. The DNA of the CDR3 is TGTGCCAGCAGCTCCCATTCAGGGCACTATGGCTACACCTTC. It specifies CASSSHSGHYGYTF.

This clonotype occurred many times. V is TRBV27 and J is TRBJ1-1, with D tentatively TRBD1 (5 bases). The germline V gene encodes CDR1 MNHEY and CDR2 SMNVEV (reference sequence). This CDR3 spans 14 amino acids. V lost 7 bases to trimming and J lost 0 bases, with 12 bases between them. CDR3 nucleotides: TGTGCCAGCAAGGAAACAGGATTGAACACTGAAGCTTTCTTT. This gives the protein CASKETGLNTEAFF.

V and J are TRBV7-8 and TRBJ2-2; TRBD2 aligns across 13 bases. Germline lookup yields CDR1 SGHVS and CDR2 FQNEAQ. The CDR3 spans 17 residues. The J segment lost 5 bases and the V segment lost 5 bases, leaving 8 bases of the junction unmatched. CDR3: CASSITSGGARTGELFF. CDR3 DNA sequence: TGTGCCAGCAGCATCACTAGCGGGGGGGCCCGAACCGGGGAGCTGTTTTTT.

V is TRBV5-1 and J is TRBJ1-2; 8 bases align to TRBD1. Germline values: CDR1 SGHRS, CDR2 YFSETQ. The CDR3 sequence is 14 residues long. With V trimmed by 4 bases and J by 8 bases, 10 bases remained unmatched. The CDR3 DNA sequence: TGCGCCAGCAGCGAGACAGGGGAGTCTTGGGGCTACACCTTC. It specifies CASSETGESWGYTF.

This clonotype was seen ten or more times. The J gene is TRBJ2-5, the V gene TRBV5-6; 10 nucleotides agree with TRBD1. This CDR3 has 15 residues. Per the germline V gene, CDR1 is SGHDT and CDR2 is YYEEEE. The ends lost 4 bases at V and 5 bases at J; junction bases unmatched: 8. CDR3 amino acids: CASSLWTGGGETQYF. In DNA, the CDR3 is TGTGCCAGCAGCCTTTGGACAGGGGGTGGGGAGACCCAGTACTTC.

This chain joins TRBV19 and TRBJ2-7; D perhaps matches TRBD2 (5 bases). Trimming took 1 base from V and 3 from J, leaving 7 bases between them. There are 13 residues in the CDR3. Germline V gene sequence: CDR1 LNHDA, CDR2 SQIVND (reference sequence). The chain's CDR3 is CASSIAGGYEQYF. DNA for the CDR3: TGTGCCAGTAGTATAGCAGGAGGCTACGAGCAGTACTTC.

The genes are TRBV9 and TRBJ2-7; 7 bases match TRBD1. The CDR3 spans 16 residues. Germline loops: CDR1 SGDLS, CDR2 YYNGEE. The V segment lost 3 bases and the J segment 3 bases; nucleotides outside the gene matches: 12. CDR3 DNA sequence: TGTGCCAGCAGCGCCAGACGGGACAGTCTAGTCTACGAGCAGTACTTC. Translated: CASSARRDSLVYEQYF.

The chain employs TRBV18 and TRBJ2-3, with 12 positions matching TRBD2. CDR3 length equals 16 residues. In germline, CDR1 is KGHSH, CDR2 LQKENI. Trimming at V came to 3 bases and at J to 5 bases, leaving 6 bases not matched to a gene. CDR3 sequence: CASSPRLAGEEDTQYF. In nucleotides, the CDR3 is TGTGCCAGCTCACCTAGACTAGCGGGAGAAGAAGATACGCAGTATTTT.

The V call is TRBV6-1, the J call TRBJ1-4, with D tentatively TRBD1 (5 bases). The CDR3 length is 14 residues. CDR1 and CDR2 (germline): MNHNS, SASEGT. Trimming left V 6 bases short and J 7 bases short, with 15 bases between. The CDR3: CASSLRGTGEKLFF. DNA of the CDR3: TGTGCCAGCAGCCTCAGAGGGACGGGTGAAAAACTGTTTTTT.

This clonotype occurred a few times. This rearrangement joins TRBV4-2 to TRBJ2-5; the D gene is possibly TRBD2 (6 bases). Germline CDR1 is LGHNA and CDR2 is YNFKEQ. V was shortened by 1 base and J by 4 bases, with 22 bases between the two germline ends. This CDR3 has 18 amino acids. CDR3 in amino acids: CASSQGPGRRGIVETQYF. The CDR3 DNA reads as TGTGCCAGCAGCCAAGGACCTGGTCGGCGGGGCATTGTAGAGACCCAGTACTTC.

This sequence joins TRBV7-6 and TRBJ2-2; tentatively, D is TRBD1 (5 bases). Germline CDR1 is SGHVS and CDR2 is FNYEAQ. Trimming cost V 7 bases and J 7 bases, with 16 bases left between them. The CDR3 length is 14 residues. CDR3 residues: CASKKRTTHGELFF. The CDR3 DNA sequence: TGTGCCAGCAAAAAAAGGACAACGCACGGGGAGCTGTTTTTT.

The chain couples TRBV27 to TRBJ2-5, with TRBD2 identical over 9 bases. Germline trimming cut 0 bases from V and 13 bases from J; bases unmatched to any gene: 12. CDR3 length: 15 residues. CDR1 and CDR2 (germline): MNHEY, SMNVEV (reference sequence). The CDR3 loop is CASSLSFGLAGTLYF. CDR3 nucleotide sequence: TGTGCCAGCAGTTTATCGTTTGGGCTAGCGGGGACCTTGTACTTC.

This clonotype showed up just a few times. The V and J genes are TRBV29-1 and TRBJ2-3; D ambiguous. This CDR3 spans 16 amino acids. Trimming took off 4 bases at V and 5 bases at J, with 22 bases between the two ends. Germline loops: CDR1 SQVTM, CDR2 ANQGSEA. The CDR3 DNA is TGCAGCGTTGCGGCACAAGAAAGGAAAATCGGAGATACGCAGTATTTT. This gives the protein CSVAAQERKIGDTQYF.

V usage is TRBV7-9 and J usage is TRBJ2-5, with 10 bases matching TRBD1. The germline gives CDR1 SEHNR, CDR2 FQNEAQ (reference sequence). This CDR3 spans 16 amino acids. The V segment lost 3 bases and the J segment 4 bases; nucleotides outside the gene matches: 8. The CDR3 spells CASSFFGGQGIETQYF. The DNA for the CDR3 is TGTGCCAGCAGCTTTTTTGGGGGACAGGGGATAGAGACCCAGTACTTC.

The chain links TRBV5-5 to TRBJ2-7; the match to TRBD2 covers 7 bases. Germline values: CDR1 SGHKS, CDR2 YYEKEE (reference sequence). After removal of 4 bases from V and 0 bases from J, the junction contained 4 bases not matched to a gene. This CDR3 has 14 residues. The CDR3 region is CASSPGLGSYEQYF. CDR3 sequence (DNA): TGTGCCAGCAGCCCCGGACTAGGCTCCTACGAGCAGTACTTC.

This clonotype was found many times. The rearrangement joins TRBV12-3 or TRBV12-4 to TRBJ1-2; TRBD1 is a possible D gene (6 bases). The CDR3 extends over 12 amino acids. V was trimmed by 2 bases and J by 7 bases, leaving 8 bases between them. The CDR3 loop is CASSLSRGGYTF. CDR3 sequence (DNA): TGTGCCAGCAGTTTATCCAGGGGTGGCTACACCTTC.

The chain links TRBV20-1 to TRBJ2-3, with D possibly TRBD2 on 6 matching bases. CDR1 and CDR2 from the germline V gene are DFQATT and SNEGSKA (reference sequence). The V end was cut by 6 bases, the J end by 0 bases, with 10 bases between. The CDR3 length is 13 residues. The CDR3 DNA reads TGCAGTGCCCTGGGGACTAGCACAGATACGCAGTATTTT. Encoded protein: CSALGTSTDTQYF.

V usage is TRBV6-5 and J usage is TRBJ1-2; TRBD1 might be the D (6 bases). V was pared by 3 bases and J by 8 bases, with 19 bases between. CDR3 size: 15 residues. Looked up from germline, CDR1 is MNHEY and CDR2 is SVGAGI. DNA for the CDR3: TGTGCCAGCAGTTATATACAGGGTGGGGGATACGGCTACACCTTC. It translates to CASSYIQGGGYGYTF.

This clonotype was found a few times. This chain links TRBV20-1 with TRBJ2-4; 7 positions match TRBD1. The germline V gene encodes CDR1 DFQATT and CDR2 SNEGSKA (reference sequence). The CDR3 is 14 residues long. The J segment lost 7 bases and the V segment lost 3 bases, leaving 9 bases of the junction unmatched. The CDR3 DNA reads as TGCAGTGCTAGGGGACAGAAGGGTTTTAACATTCAGTACTTC. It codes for CSARGQKGFNIQYF.

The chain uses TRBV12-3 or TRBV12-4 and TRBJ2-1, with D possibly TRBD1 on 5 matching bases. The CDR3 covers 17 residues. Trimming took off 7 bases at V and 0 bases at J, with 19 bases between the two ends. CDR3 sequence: CASTRTRGLSSYNEQFF. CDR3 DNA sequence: TGTGCCAGCACTAGGACAAGGGGTCTGAGCTCCTACAATGAGCAGTTCTTC.

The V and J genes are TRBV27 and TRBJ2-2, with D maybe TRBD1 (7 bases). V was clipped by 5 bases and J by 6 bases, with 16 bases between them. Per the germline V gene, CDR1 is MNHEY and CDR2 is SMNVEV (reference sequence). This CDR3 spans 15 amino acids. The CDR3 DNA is TGTGCCAGCAGTACCCGGACAGGAGGGTCCGGGGAGCTGTTTTTT. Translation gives CASSTRTGGSGELFF.

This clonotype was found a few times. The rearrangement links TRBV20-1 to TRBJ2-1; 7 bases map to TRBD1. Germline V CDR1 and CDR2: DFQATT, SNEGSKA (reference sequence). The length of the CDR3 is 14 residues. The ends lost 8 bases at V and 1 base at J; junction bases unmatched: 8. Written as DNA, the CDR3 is TGCAGTTCCAGACAGGGAATATCCTACAATGAGCAGTTCTTC. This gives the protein CSSRQGISYNEQFF.

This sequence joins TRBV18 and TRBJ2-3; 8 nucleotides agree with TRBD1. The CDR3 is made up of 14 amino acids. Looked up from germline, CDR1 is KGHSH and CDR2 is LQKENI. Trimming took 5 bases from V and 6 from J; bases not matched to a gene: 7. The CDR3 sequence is CASSKSDRGDTQYF. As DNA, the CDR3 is TGTGCCAGCTCAAAATCCGACAGGGGTGATACGCAGTATTTT.

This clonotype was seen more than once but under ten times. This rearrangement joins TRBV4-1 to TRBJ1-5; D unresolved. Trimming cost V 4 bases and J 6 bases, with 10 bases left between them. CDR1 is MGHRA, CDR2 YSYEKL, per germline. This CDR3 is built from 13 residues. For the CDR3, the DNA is TGCGCCAGCAGCCTTAGGACTTTTCAGCCCCAGCATTTT. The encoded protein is CASSLRTFQPQHF.

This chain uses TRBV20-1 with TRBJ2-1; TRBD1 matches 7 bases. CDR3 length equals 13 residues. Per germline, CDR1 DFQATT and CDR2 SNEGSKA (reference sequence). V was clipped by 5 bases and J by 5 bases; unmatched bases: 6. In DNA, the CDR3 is TGCAGTGCTGATACTCAGGGGGACAATGAGCAGTTCTTC. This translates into CSADTQGDNEQFF.

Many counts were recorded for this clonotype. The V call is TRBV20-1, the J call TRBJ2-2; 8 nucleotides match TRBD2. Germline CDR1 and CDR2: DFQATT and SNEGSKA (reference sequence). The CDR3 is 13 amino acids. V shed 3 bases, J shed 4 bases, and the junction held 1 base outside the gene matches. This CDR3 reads CSASGGATGELFF. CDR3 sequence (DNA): TGCAGTGCTAGCGGGGGGGCCACCGGGGAGCTGTTTTTT.

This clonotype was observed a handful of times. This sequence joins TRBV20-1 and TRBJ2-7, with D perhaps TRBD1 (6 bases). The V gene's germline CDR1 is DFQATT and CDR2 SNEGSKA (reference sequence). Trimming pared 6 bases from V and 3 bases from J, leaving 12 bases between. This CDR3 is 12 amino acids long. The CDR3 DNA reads TGCAGTGCAAGACAGGCCCGCTACGAGCAGTACTTC. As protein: CSARQARYEQYF.